A selection of T cell receptor beta chains follows, all from one sample in a study of radiotherapy plus CTLA-4 blockade in lung cancer. This table comes from immunoSEQ multiplex PCR, and its TCRdb copy is limited to in-frame clones, with some not included. The table includes about 90,000 clones, around 83% detected once. This sample comprised peripheral blood, obtained from a patient treated with radiotherapy plus ipilimumab. The receptors originated from a human donor with non-small cell lung cancer that progressed on radiotherapy plus ipilimumab. CDR3s include the opening cysteine and the closing phenylalanine or tryptophan. The D gene is left open where the match is weak. Clone size, where shown, is once, few, many, or a class for clones that have expanded.

abundance: -; j_gene: TRBJ1-4; v_gene: TRBV27; d_gene: TRBD1; len: 18; CDR3nt: TGTGCCAGCAGTTTACGCCGGGACAGGGCACGGGCTAATGAAAAACTGTTTTTT; CDR3aa: CASSLRRDRARANEKLFF
abundance: once; j_gene: TRBJ1-2; v_gene: TRBV29-1; d_gene: TRBD1; len: 12; CDR3nt: TGCAGCGTCCATGAAGGGACAGATGGCTACACCTTC; CDR3aa: CSVHEGTDGYTF
abundance: -; j_gene: TRBJ2-7; v_gene: TRBV4-1; d_gene: TRBD2; len: 15; CDR3nt: TGCGCCAGCAGCCAAACGCTAGCGGGAGTAGGGGAGCAGTACTTC; CDR3aa: CASSQTLAGVGEQYF
abundance: -; j_gene: TRBJ1-3; v_gene: TRBV9; d_gene: -; len: 14; CDR3nt: TGTGCCAGCAGCGTCGGCAGCACTGGAAACACCATATATTTT; CDR3aa: CASSVGSTGNTIYF
abundance: -; j_gene: TRBJ2-2; v_gene: TRBV18; d_gene: TRBD2; len: 17; CDR3nt: TGTGCCAGCTCACCATTGGCTAGCGGGCTGAACACCGGGGAGCTGTTTTTT; CDR3aa: CASSPLASGLNTGELFF
abundance: -; j_gene: TRBJ1-5; v_gene: TRBV19; d_gene: -; len: 14; CDR3nt: TGTGCCAGCCAGGCGCAGGCCGGCAATCAGCCCCAGCATTTT; CDR3aa: CASQAQAGNQPQHF
abundance: few; j_gene: TRBJ2-7; v_gene: TRBV27; d_gene: -; len: 13; CDR3nt: TGTGCCAGCAGTCGGACGGTATCCTACGAGCAGTACTTC; CDR3aa: CASSRTVSYEQYF
abundance: -; j_gene: TRBJ2-7; v_gene: TRBV18; d_gene: TRBD1; len: 15; CDR3nt: TGTGCCAGCTCACTATATCCGGGACAGTCCTACGAGCAGTACTTC; CDR3aa: CASSLYPGQSYEQYF
abundance: -; j_gene: TRBJ1-3; v_gene: TRBV7-6; d_gene: -; len: 13; CDR3nt: TGTGCCAGCAGCCCTTCATCCGGGTACACCATATATTTT; CDR3aa: CASSPSSGYTIYF
abundance: -; j_gene: TRBJ1-3; v_gene: TRBV30; d_gene: -; len: 17; CDR3nt: TGTGCCTGGACCGAACACGGCGCGAGCCGTTCTGGAAACACCATATATTTT; CDR3aa: CAWTEHGASRSGNTIYF
abundance: once; j_gene: TRBJ1-1; v_gene: TRBV18; d_gene: -; len: 16; CDR3nt: TGTGCCAGCTCACCACCCGGGGGGGTTATGAACACTGAAGCTTTCTTT; CDR3aa: CASSPPGGVMNTEAFF
abundance: -; j_gene: TRBJ2-2; v_gene: TRBV9; d_gene: -; len: 16; CDR3nt: TGTGCCAGCAGCGTAGACTCCAACACGAACACCGGGGAGCTGTTTTTT; CDR3aa: CASSVDSNTNTGELFF
abundance: -; j_gene: TRBJ2-2; v_gene: TRBV6-1; d_gene: TRBD2; len: 15; CDR3nt: TGTGCCAGCACCTTTTGGAGGGAGGGCACCGGGGAGCTGTTTTTT; CDR3aa: CASTFWREGTGELFF
abundance: -; j_gene: TRBJ2-2; v_gene: TRBV7-9; d_gene: -; len: 13; CDR3nt: TGTGCCCCTAAGTGGGTTTTTACCGGGGAGCTGTTTTTT; CDR3aa: CAPKWVFTGELFF
abundance: -; j_gene: TRBJ1-2; v_gene: TRBV19; d_gene: -; len: 13; CDR3nt: TGTGCCAGTAGTATAAAAGGCAGCTATGGCTACACCTTC; CDR3aa: CASSIKGSYGYTF
abundance: -; j_gene: TRBJ1-4; v_gene: TRBV6-5; d_gene: -; len: 16; CDR3nt: TGTGCCAGCAGTTACTCCCTGGGCGGCACTAATGAAAAACTGTTTTTT; CDR3aa: CASSYSLGGTNEKLFF
abundance: -; j_gene: TRBJ2-4; v_gene: TRBV5-1; d_gene: -; len: 16; CDR3nt: TGCGCCAGCAGCTTGGCTCGGACAGAAGCCAAAAACATTCAGTACTTC; CDR3aa: CASSLARTEAKNIQYF
abundance: -; j_gene: TRBJ2-2; v_gene: TRBV5-1; d_gene: -; len: 23; CDR3nt: TGCGCCAGCAGAGAACAGGGGGCCGCGAGACACCAAGGTCTAGCGGGACTTATCGGGGAGCTGTTTTTT; CDR3aa: CASREQGAARHQGLAGLIGELFF
abundance: -; j_gene: TRBJ1-5; v_gene: TRBV5-5; d_gene: -; len: 13; CDR3nt: TGTGCCAGCAGCTTGGTAACGGAACAGCCCCAGCATTTT; CDR3aa: CASSLVTEQPQHF
abundance: -; j_gene: TRBJ2-7; v_gene: TRBV5-1; d_gene: -; len: 16; CDR3nt: TGCGCCAGCAGCTTGGGAAGCGGGCCCACCTCCTACGAGCAGTACTTC; CDR3aa: CASSLGSGPTSYEQYF
abundance: -; j_gene: TRBJ2-1; v_gene: TRBV27; d_gene: -; len: 16; CDR3nt: TGTGCCACCAGCGGGGGACCGGGACAGGGCCAGGGTGAGCAGTTCTTC; CDR3aa: CATSGGPGQGQGEQFF
abundance: -; j_gene: TRBJ2-7; v_gene: TRBV2; d_gene: -; len: 12; CDR3nt: TGTGCCAGCACCGGGCTCTCCTACGAGCAGTACTTC; CDR3aa: CASTGLSYEQYF
abundance: -; j_gene: TRBJ2-3; v_gene: TRBV29-1; d_gene: -; len: 11; CDR3nt: TGCAGCGTTCATTCCGGGGATACGCAGTATTTT; CDR3aa: CSVHSGDTQYF
abundance: -; j_gene: TRBJ2-3; v_gene: TRBV9; d_gene: -; len: 16; CDR3nt: TGTGCCAGCAGCGTAGGGGACTTCATCCAGTCAGATACGCAGTATTTT; CDR3aa: CASSVGDFIQSDTQYF
abundance: few; j_gene: TRBJ2-5; v_gene: TRBV14; d_gene: -; len: 14; CDR3nt: TGTGCCAGCAGCCAAGATTTGGTTGGGGAGACCCAGTACTTC; CDR3aa: CASSQDLVGETQYF
abundance: -; j_gene: TRBJ1-1; v_gene: TRBV6-6; d_gene: -; len: 14; CDR3nt: TGTGCCAGCAGTTACCCCGAGCAGGGCACTGAAGCTTTCTTT; CDR3aa: CASSYPEQGTEAFF
abundance: -; j_gene: TRBJ2-1; v_gene: TRBV2; d_gene: TRBD2; len: 15; CDR3nt: TGTGCCAGCAGTGAAACTAGCGGGGGGGCCGGTGAGCAGTTCTTC; CDR3aa: CASSETSGGAGEQFF
abundance: -; j_gene: TRBJ1-1; v_gene: TRBV19; d_gene: -; len: 13; CDR3nt: TGTGCCAGTAGTATAGATTGGTTCACTGAAGCTTTCTTT; CDR3aa: CASSIDWFTEAFF
abundance: few; j_gene: TRBJ2-5; v_gene: TRBV7-2; d_gene: TRBD2; len: 15; CDR3nt: TGTGCCAGCGCTCGGGGGGGACTAGCTAGGGAGACCCAGTACTTC; CDR3aa: CASARGGLARETQYF
abundance: -; j_gene: TRBJ1-2; v_gene: TRBV29-1; d_gene: -; len: 14; CDR3nt: TGCAGCGTCGGACCAACGGACAGAGTCGATGGCTACACCTTC; CDR3aa: CSVGPTDRVDGYTF
abundance: -; j_gene: TRBJ2-7; v_gene: TRBV5-6; d_gene: TRBD2; len: 12; CDR3nt: TGTGCCAGCAGCTTACTAGCGGGAGAACAGTACTTC; CDR3aa: CASSLLAGEQYF
abundance: -; j_gene: TRBJ1-2; v_gene: TRBV6-1; d_gene: -; len: 12; CDR3nt: TGTGCCTGCTCGCGGGAGGACTATGGCTACACCTTC; CDR3aa: CACSREDYGYTF
abundance: -; j_gene: TRBJ2-7; v_gene: TRBV7-8; d_gene: TRBD1; len: 14; CDR3nt: TGTGCCAGCACCCGGACAGGCGTTCACTACGAGCAGTACTTC; CDR3aa: CASTRTGVHYEQYF
abundance: -; j_gene: TRBJ1-4; v_gene: TRBV7-2; d_gene: TRBD1; len: 16; CDR3nt: TGTGCCAGCAGCTTAGCTCGACAGGGGGCGGTTGAAAAACTGTTTTTT; CDR3aa: CASSLARQGAVEKLFF
abundance: -; j_gene: TRBJ2-1; v_gene: TRBV4-1; d_gene: TRBD2; len: 15; CDR3nt: TGCGCCAGCAGCCTTAGCGGGGGGGCCCACAATGAGCAGTTCTTC; CDR3aa: CASSLSGGAHNEQFF
abundance: -; j_gene: TRBJ1-1; v_gene: TRBV5-1; d_gene: TRBD1; len: 16; CDR3nt: TGCGCCAGCAGCTTATCCGGGACAGGGGGAGGCACTGAAGCTTTCTTT; CDR3aa: CASSLSGTGGGTEAFF
abundance: -; j_gene: TRBJ1-5; v_gene: TRBV15; d_gene: -; len: 16; CDR3nt: TGTGCCACCAGCAGAGTCCAGGTGGATAGCAATCAGCCCCAGCATTTT; CDR3aa: CATSRVQVDSNQPQHF
abundance: -; j_gene: TRBJ1-2; v_gene: TRBV19; d_gene: TRBD1; len: 14; CDR3nt: TGTGCCAGTTGCGCCGACAGGGGCATTGATGGCTACACCTTC; CDR3aa: CASCADRGIDGYTF
abundance: -; j_gene: TRBJ2-5; v_gene: TRBV7-2; d_gene: -; len: 11; CDR3nt: TGTGCCAGCAGCCTAAAGGAGACCCAGTACTTC; CDR3aa: CASSLKETQYF
abundance: -; j_gene: TRBJ2-3; v_gene: TRBV9; d_gene: -; len: 12; CDR3nt: TGTGCCAGCAGCGTCGGCACAGATACGCAGTATTTT; CDR3aa: CASSVGTDTQYF
abundance: -; j_gene: TRBJ2-7; v_gene: TRBV5-1; d_gene: -; len: 14; CDR3nt: TGCGCCAGCAGCTTGGTTGGCAGGGAAAGCGAGCAGTACTTC; CDR3aa: CASSLVGRESEQYF
abundance: -; j_gene: TRBJ1-2; v_gene: TRBV6-1; d_gene: -; len: 13; CDR3nt: TGTGCCAGCAGTGAAAACAGCTACTATGGCTACACCTTC; CDR3aa: CASSENSYYGYTF
abundance: -; j_gene: TRBJ2-4; v_gene: TRBV2; d_gene: -; len: 14; CDR3nt: TGTGCCAGCAGGGAGACGCTAGCCAAAAACATTCAGTACTTC; CDR3aa: CASRETLAKNIQYF
abundance: -; j_gene: TRBJ1-2; v_gene: TRBV6-6; d_gene: -; len: 13; CDR3nt: TGTGCCAGCAGCAGGGACGGGTCATATGGCTACACCTTC; CDR3aa: CASSRDGSYGYTF
abundance: -; j_gene: TRBJ1-1; v_gene: TRBV2; d_gene: -; len: 13; CDR3nt: TGTGCCAGCAGTGAACGGTTCGCCCGGCGAGCTTTCTTT; CDR3aa: CASSERFARRAFF
abundance: -; j_gene: TRBJ2-5; v_gene: TRBV7-2; d_gene: TRBD2; len: 15; CDR3nt: TGTGCCAGCAGCTTACCTAGCGGGAGTCGAGAGACCCAGTACTTC; CDR3aa: CASSLPSGSRETQYF
abundance: -; j_gene: TRBJ1-2; v_gene: TRBV7-2; d_gene: TRBD1; len: 16; CDR3nt: TGTGCCAGCAGCTTACCCCCAGGACAGGGGGTATATGGCTACACCTTC; CDR3aa: CASSLPPGQGVYGYTF
abundance: -; j_gene: TRBJ2-1; v_gene: TRBV10-3; d_gene: -; len: 17; CDR3nt: TGTGCCATCAGTGAGTCACCTGAGGGAGCGCTCTACAATGAGCAGTTCTTC; CDR3aa: CAISESPEGALYNEQFF
abundance: -; j_gene: TRBJ1-4; v_gene: TRBV5-1; d_gene: -; len: 15; CDR3nt: TGCGCCAGCAGCTTAAATAGGGGTTTTAATGAAAAACTGTTTTTT; CDR3aa: CASSLNRGFNEKLFF
abundance: -; j_gene: TRBJ1-2; v_gene: TRBV11-2; d_gene: TRBD1; len: 15; CDR3nt: TGTGCCAGCAGCTTAGCGGGACAGGGGGCGTATGGCTACACCTTC; CDR3aa: CASSLAGQGAYGYTF
abundance: -; j_gene: TRBJ1-5; v_gene: TRBV7-2; d_gene: -; len: 14; CDR3nt: TGTGCCAGCAGCTTAGGCGGGGCGGGTCAGCCCCAGCATTTT; CDR3aa: CASSLGGAGQPQHF
abundance: -; j_gene: TRBJ2-7; v_gene: TRBV6-4; d_gene: -; len: 14; CDR3nt: TGTGCCAGCAGTGATGAGGACAGAACCTACGAGCAGTACTTC; CDR3aa: CASSDEDRTYEQYF
abundance: -; j_gene: TRBJ1-5; v_gene: TRBV6-5; d_gene: -; len: 13; CDR3nt: TGTGCCAGCAGTTACGGGATAAATCAGCCCCAGCATTTT; CDR3aa: CASSYGINQPQHF
abundance: once; j_gene: TRBJ1-5; v_gene: TRBV28; d_gene: TRBD1; len: 16; CDR3nt: TGTGCCAGCAGTTTCCGCGGGGCAGGGGGCGTTCAGCCCCAGCATTTT; CDR3aa: CASSFRGAGGVQPQHF
abundance: -; j_gene: TRBJ2-5; v_gene: TRBV2; d_gene: TRBD1; len: 15; CDR3nt: TGTGCCAGCAGTGAAGGCGGGACAGGGGGACAGACCCAGTACTTC; CDR3aa: CASSEGGTGGQTQYF
abundance: -; j_gene: TRBJ1-3; v_gene: TRBV9; d_gene: -; len: 17; CDR3nt: TGTGCCAGCAGCGTAGGACTATCCGTCTTCTCTGGAAACACCATATATTTT; CDR3aa: CASSVGLSVFSGNTIYF